Below, 9 T cell receptor beta chains from the same sample are listed, as sequenced in a study of CD8+CD57+ T cells in acquired aplastic anemia. Profiling that covered TCR beta VDJ and CDR3 relied on genomic DNA as its template. In TCRdb, the reads were re-called with MiXCR into one record per CDR3 protein. The sample has approximately 180,000 distinct CDR3 sequences; more than 45% are singletons. It was patients with CD8+CD57+ cell expansion by flow cytometry who were chosen for sequencing. Sequencing was carried out using sorted CD4+, CD8+, or CD8+CD57+ T cells (not recorded which) from PBMCs. Every receptor here comes from a human donor with aplastic anemia.

This clonotype was counted at least ten times. The rearrangement uses TRBV9 and TRBJ2-3, with 7 nucleotides matching TRBD2. Germline values: CDR1 SGDLS, CDR2 YYNGEE. V lost 4 bases, J lost 2 bases, and 10 bases stayed unmatched. This CDR3 spans 16 amino acids. The CDR3, as DNA: TGTGCCAGCAGCCCCCGGCCTAGCGGCCCCACAGATACGCAGTATTTT. Its protein is CASSPRPSGPTDTQYF.

The J gene is TRBJ1-2, the V gene TRBV15; D uncertain. Germline lookup yields CDR1 LNHNV and CDR2 YYDKDF (reference sequence). This CDR3 spans 13 amino acids. The V gene lost 7 bases and the J gene lost 10 bases, with 19 bases spanning the gap. The CDR3, as DNA: TGTGCCACCACTCGCCGGGTCGAAGAGGACTACACCTTC. It yields the protein CATTRRVEEDYTF.

This clonotype was observed at least ten times. The chain couples TRBV5-1 to TRBJ2-2; TRBD2 matches 9 bases. CDR3 length: 16 residues. Germline V gene sequence: CDR1 SGHRS, CDR2 YFSETQ. Unmatched junction bases numbered 7, after V lost 5 bases and J lost 2 bases. The CDR3 coding sequence is TGCGCCAGCAGTCAAGCGGGGGGACCTAACACCGGGGAGCTGTTTTTT. Translating it yields CASSQAGGPNTGELFF.

This sequence joins TRBV20-1 and TRBJ2-7; 8 nucleotides align to TRBD2. Germline V gene data show CDR1 as DFQATT and CDR2 as SNEGSKA (reference sequence). Trimming took 5 bases from V and 3 from J; bases not matched to a gene: 9. The CDR3 spans 14 residues. CDR3 sequence reads: CSAYTAGEFYEQYF. The CDR3 DNA is TGCAGTGCTTATACAGCGGGAGAGTTCTACGAGCAGTACTTC.

The chain combines TRBV20-1 with TRBJ2-7, with D possibly TRBD2 on 5 matching bases. Trimming cost V 1 base and J 4 bases, with 8 bases left between them. This CDR3 contains 12 residues. CDR1 is DFQATT, CDR2 SNEGSKA, per germline (reference sequence). The CDR3 here is CSARGREYEQYF. The DNA of the CDR3 is TGCAGTGCTAGAGGAAGGGAGTACGAGCAGTACTTC.

This clonotype was detected a few times. V usage is TRBV11-1 and J usage is TRBJ2-7; D ambiguous. Germline V gene data show CDR1 as SGHAT and CDR2 as FQDESV (reference sequence). V shed 1 base and J shed 6 bases, with 10 bases lying between them. The CDR3 is 13 amino acids. CDR3: CASSLGAAAEQYF. The CDR3 DNA sequence: TGTGCCAGCAGCTTAGGGGCGGCCGCCGAGCAGTACTTC.

CDR3 in DNA: TGCAGCAGTGACTACGAGCAGTACTTC. It translates to CSSDYEQYF. This chain connects TRBV29-1 to TRBJ2-7, with D unclear. Germline V gives CDR1 SQVTM, CDR2 ANQGSEA. This CDR3 is built from 9 residues. V lost 8 bases and J 3 bases, leaving 5 bases between the germline ends.

The table lists this clonotype with a few counts. This chain joins TRBV12-3 or TRBV12-4 and TRBJ1-2; 9 bases match TRBD1. The V and J ends lost 5 bases and 7 bases, in that order; junction bases with no gene match: 17. The CDR3 consists of 17 residues. The CDR3 nucleotides read TGTGCCAGCAGTACCCGAGATCGGACAGGGGCGAGGGTTGGCTACACCTTC. Protein product: CASSTRDRTGARVGYTF.

The V and J genes are TRBV18 and TRBJ1-3; D gene unclear. The CDR3 length is 14 residues. Germline V gives CDR1 KGHSH, CDR2 LQKENI. V lost 2 bases, J lost 2 bases, and 7 bases lay in between. CDR3 coding DNA: TGTGCCAGCTCACCAGGAATTACTGGAAACACCATATATTTT. Encoded protein: CASSPGITGNTIYF.